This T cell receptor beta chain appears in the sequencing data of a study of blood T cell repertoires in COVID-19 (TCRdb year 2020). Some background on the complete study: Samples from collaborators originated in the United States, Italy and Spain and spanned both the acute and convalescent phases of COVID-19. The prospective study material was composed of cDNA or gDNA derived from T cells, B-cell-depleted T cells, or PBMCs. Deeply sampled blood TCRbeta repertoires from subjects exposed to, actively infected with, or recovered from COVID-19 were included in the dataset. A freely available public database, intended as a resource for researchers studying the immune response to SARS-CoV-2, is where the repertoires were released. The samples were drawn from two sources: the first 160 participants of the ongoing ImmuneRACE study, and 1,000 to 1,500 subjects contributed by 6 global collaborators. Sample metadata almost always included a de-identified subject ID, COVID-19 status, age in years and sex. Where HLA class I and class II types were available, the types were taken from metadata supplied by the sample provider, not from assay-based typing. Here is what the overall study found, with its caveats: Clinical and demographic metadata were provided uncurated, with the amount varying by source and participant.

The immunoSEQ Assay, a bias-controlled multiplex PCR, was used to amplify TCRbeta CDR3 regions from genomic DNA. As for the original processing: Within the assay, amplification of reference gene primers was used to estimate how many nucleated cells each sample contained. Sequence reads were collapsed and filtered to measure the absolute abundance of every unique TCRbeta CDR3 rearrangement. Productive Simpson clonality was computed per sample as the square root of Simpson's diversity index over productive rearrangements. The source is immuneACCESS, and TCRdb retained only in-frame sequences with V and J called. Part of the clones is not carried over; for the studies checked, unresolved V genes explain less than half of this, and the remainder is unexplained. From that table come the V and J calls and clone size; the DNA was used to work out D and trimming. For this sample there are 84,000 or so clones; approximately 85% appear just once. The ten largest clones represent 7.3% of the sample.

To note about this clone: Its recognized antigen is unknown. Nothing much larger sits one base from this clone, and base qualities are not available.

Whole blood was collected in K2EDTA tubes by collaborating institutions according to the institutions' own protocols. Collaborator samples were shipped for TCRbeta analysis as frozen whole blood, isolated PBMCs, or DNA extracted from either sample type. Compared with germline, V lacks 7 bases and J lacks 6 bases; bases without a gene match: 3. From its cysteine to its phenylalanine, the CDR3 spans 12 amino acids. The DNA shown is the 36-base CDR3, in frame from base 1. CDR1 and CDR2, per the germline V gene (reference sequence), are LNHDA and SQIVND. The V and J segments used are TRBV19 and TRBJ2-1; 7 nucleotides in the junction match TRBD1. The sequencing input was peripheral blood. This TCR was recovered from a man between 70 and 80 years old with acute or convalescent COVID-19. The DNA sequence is TGTGCCAGTACGAACAGGGGCAATGAGCAGTTCTTC. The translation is CASTNRGNEQFF.